The 3 T cell receptor beta chains listed next were all sequenced from one sample in a study of T-cell memory formation after mild COVID-19. Using its own MiXCR run on the 5' RACE reads, TCRdb lists one record per CDR3 protein. The repertoire has some 40,000 distinct CDR3 sequences, about a tenth of them found once; the top ten carry approximately 10%. Sequences were obtained from PBMCs or a T cell subset sorted from them (not recorded which). These receptors all stem from an adult woman who had mild COVID-19 (a few samples of this study predate the infection). Cell type and time point are not known.

The rearrangement links TRBV5-4 to TRBJ2-3; maybe TRBD2 (5 bases). V was clipped by 2 bases and J by 4 bases, with 14 bases between them. The CDR3 runs 15 residues. Germline V gene lookup returns CDR1 SGHNT and CDR2 YYREEE (reference sequence). CDR3 DNA: TGTGCCAGCAGCTTTCTTCGGGCAGCGGCAGATACGCAGTATTTT. This translates into CASSFLRAAADTQYF.

V usage is TRBV20-1 and J usage is TRBJ2-1; 11 nucleotides match TRBD2. This CDR3 contains 14 residues. Germline CDR1 and CDR2: DFQATT and SNEGSKA (reference sequence). Trimming took 3 bases from V and 8 from J; bases not matched to a gene: 6. The CDR3: CSASPLAGGYEQFF. The CDR3 DNA reads as TGCAGTGCTAGCCCTCTAGCGGGGGGTTATGAGCAGTTCTTC.

The V gene is TRBV7-2, the J gene TRBJ2-3, with D perhaps TRBD2 (5 bases). Trimming left V 5 bases short and J 6 bases short, with 18 bases between. The CDR3 totals 15 residues. Germline CDR1 is SGHTA and CDR2 is FQGNSA. For the CDR3, the DNA is TGTGCCAGCAGCCCAAGAGCGGTCCTTCGGGATACGCAGTATTTT. This codes for CASSPRAVLRDTQYF.